These 17 T cell receptor beta chains originate from one sample sequenced in a study of blood T cell repertoires in COVID-19. The repertoire was sequenced with immunoSEQ multiplex PCR; TCRdb's copy has only in-frame clones and lacks some. The sample has more than 120,000 clones, about four fifths seen once; the top ten hold roughly 4.9%. Input material: peripheral blood. The receptor source for this set is a human donor in a cohort sampled during active COVID-19.

This chain uses TRBV9 with TRBJ1-1; D uncertain. This CDR3 region has 14 residues. Germline assignment: CDR1 SGDLS and CDR2 YYNGEE. Trimming removed 0 bases at V and 4 bases at J, with 10 bases between. CDR3: CASSVGGGSTEAFF. CDR3 DNA sequence: TGTGCCAGCAGCGTAGGGGGAGGAAGCACTGAAGCTTTCTTT.

This clone was found a few times. Distinct nucleotide sequences in the sample also encode this CDR3. J is TRBJ1-2 and V is TRBV18; TRBD1 might be the D (5 bases). CDR1 and CDR2 (germline): KGHSH, LQKENI. This CDR3 region has 12 residues. Trimming cost V 3 bases and J 5 bases, with 7 bases left between them. The CDR3: CASSPDSYGYTF. Written as DNA, the CDR3 is TGTGCCAGCTCACCCGACAGTTATGGCTACACCTTC.

The chain links TRBV4-1 to TRBJ2-7; possible D gene TRBD1, 6 bases. The V end was cut by 0 bases, the J end by 0 bases, with 15 bases between. The germline gives CDR1 MGHRA, CDR2 YSYEKL. CDR3 size: 17 residues. CDR3 region: CASSQDFPTGRSYEQYF. The CDR3 DNA sequence: TGCGCCAGCAGCCAAGATTTCCCGACAGGACGCTCCTACGAGCAGTACTTC.

The V and J genes are TRBV7-9 and TRBJ1-1; TRBD1 might be the D (5 bases). The CDR3 spans 14 residues. V was shortened by 1 base and J by 1 base, with 7 bases between the two germline ends. Germline V gene sequence: CDR1 SEHNR, CDR2 FQNEAQ (reference sequence). The CDR3 sequence is CASSLVGGNTEAFF. DNA of the CDR3: TGTGCCAGCAGCTTAGTCGGGGGGAACACTGAAGCTTTCTTT.

The chain employs TRBV27 and TRBJ1-6; 9 nucleotides match TRBD1. Germline V lookup: CDR1 MNHEY, CDR2 SMNVEV (reference sequence). V lost 5 bases to trimming and J lost 17 bases; unmatched junction nucleotides: 10. The CDR3 is 13 residues long. The CDR3 DNA sequence: TGTGCCAGCAGTGCCGGACAGGGGATAAGGTTCCACTTT. Protein: CASSAGQGIRFHF.

The chain employs TRBV5-1 and TRBJ2-2; 10 bases agree with TRBD1. The CDR3 has 17 amino acids. Germline V gives CDR1 SGHRS, CDR2 YFSETQ. After removal of 0 bases from V and 1 base from J, the junction contained 3 bases not matched to a gene. The CDR3 coding sequence is TGCGCCAGCAGCTTGGCGACAGGGGGCAGGAACACCGGGGAGCTGTTTTTT. Encoded protein: CASSLATGGRNTGELFF.

The V and J genes are TRBV29-1 and TRBJ1-1; D gene ambiguous. This CDR3 region has 11 residues. Germline V gene lookup returns CDR1 SQVTM and CDR2 ANQGSEA. V was clipped by 5 bases and J by 3 bases, with 7 bases between them. The CDR3 is CSVKPDTEAFF. In DNA form, the CDR3 reads TGCAGCGTTAAGCCTGACACTGAAGCTTTCTTT.

The rearrangement uses TRBV28 and TRBJ2-7; 7 bases are shared with TRBD1. CDR1 MDHEN and CDR2 SYDVKM come from the germline V gene. V trimming: 4 bases; J trimming: 4 bases; junction bases outside the gene matches: 7. The CDR3 has 14 amino acids. CDR3 DNA sequence: TGTGCCAGCAGTTCACCGACAGGGTGGTACGAGCAGTACTTC. It codes for CASSSPTGWYEQYF. Together with reference TRBV28 and TRBJ2-7, the CDR3 gives the full variable domain: DVKVTQSSRYLVKRTGEKVFLECVQDMDHENMFWYRQDPGLGLRLIYFSYDVKMKEKGDIPEGYSVSREKKERFSLILESASTNQTSMYLCASSSPTGWYEQYFGPGTRLTVT.

The table lists this clone with a few counts. Other DNA sequences within the sample encode an identical CDR3. V and J are TRBV3-1 (or the pseudogene TRBV3-2) and TRBJ2-7; 7 nucleotides line up with TRBD2. Germline lookup yields CDR1 LGHDT and CDR2 YNNKEL (reference sequence). V shed 0 bases, J shed 3 bases, and the junction held 2 bases outside the gene matches. The CDR3 has 14 residues. CDR3 nucleotide sequence: TGTGCCAGCAGCCAAGATGGGGGGGGCTACGAGCAGTACTTC. Residues: CASSQDGGGYEQYF.

This chain links TRBV19 with TRBJ1-2, with TRBD1 matching 7 bases. CDR1 LNHDA and CDR2 SQIVND come from the germline V gene (reference sequence). Trimming removed 6 bases from V and 2 bases from J; junction bases left unmatched: 6. This CDR3 is built from 14 residues. CDR3 amino acids: CASRKTGPNYGYTF. As DNA, the CDR3 is TGTGCCAGTAGGAAGACAGGGCCCAACTATGGCTACACCTTC.

The CDR3 loop reads CASSQEVSGQGSGNTIYF. DNA for the CDR3: TGTGCCAGCAGCCAAGAAGTTAGCGGACAGGGCTCTGGAAACACCATATATTTT. This chain connects TRBV4-2 to TRBJ1-3; TRBD1 matches 8 bases. With V trimmed by 0 bases and J by 0 bases, 7 bases remained unmatched. The CDR3 is 18 amino acids. Germline CDR1 is LGHNA and CDR2 is YNFKEQ.

The chain is built from TRBV18 and TRBJ1-1; maybe TRBD1 (6 bases). Trimming shortened V by 4 bases and J by 1 base, and 13 bases separated the two germline ends. This CDR3 comprises 15 residues. Germline CDR1 KGHSH, CDR2 LQKENI. In nucleotides, the CDR3 is TGTGCCAGCTCACTAGAACAACAGGGGAACACTGAAGCTTTCTTT. Its protein product is CASSLEQQGNTEAFF.

The chain combines TRBV9 with TRBJ2-5; possible D gene TRBD2, 8 bases. Germline V gives CDR1 SGDLS, CDR2 YYNGEE. CDR3 size: 16 residues. The germline V and J ends were trimmed by 4 bases and 4 bases, with 20 bases remaining between them. CDR3 bases: TGTGCCAGCAGCAACGGGAGGGAGGGGGCAGCAGAGACCCAGTACTTC. This sequence encodes CASSNGREGAAETQYF.

The rearrangement uses TRBV7-3 and TRBJ1-3; D uncertain. This CDR3 has 14 residues. V was pared by 1 base and J by 0 bases, with 4 bases between. CDR1 and CDR2 (germline): SGHTA, FQGTGA. CDR3 DNA: TGTGCCAGCAGCTTAAGCAGCTCTGGAAACACCATATATTTT. Amino acid sequence: CASSLSSSGNTIYF. Together with reference TRBV7-3 and TRBJ1-3, the CDR3 gives the full variable domain: GAGVSQTPSNKVTEKGKYVELRCDPISGHTALYWYRQSLGQGPEFLIYFQGTGAADDSGLPNDRFFAVRPEGSVSTLKIQRTERGDSAVYLCASSLSSSGNTIYFGEGSWLTVV.

The chain carries TRBV5-5 and TRBJ1-1, with 9 bases matching TRBD1. The CDR3 sequence is 15 residues long. From germline, CDR1 is SGHKS and CDR2 YYEKEE (reference sequence). After removal of 1 base from V and 11 bases from J, the junction contained 12 bases not matched to a gene. CDR3 DNA sequence: TGTGCCAGCAGCTTGTTTAACCGGGACAGGGAAGTGGCTTTCTTT. This codes for CASSLFNRDREVAFF.

V gene TRBV19 combines with J gene TRBJ1-5; D call uncertain. The germline gives CDR1 LNHDA, CDR2 SQIVND (reference sequence). This CDR3 contains 15 residues. Trimming cost V 1 base and J 0 bases, with 7 bases left between them. This CDR3 reads CASSIAENSNQPQHF. CDR3 DNA sequence: TGTGCCAGTAGTATAGCCGAGAATAGCAATCAGCCCCAGCATTTT.

The V and J genes are TRBV2 and TRBJ2-3, with D possibly matching TRBD2 (5 bases). The CDR3 contains 15 residues. Trimming left V 5 bases short and J 6 bases short, with 18 bases between. The germline V gene has CDR1 SNHLY and CDR2 FYNNEI. This CDR3 reads CASSPGPISGDTQYF. CDR3 coding DNA: TGTGCCAGCAGTCCGGGCCCCATCTCGGGGGATACGCAGTATTTT.